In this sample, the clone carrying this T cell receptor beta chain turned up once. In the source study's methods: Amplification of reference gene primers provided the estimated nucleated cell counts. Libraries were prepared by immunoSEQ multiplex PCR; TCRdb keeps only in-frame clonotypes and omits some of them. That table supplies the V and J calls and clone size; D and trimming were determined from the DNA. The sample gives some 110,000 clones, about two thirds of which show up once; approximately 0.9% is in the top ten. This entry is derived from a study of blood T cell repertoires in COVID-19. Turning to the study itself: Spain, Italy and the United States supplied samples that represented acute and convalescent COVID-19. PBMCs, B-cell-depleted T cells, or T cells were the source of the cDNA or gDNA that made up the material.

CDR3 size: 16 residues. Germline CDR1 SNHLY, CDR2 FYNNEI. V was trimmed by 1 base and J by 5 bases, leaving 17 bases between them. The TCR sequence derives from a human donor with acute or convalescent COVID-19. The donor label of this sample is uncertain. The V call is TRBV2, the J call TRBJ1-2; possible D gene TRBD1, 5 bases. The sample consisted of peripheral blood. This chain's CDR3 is CASSEVISAGRYGYTF. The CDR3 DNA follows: TGTGCCAGCAGTGAAGTCATTTCTGCAGGGAGGTATGGCTACACCTTC. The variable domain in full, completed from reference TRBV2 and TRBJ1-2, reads EPEVTQTPSHQVTQMGQEVILRCVPISNHLYFYWYRQILGQKVEFLVSFYNNEISEKSEIFDDQFSVERPDGSNFTLKIRSTKLEDSAMYFCASSEVISAGRYGYTFGSGTRLTVV.